Listed below are T cell receptor beta chains from one sample, sequenced in a study of blood T cell repertoires in COVID-19. Profiling relied on immunoSEQ multiplex PCR, and the TCRdb table lists in-frame clones only, not all of them. The sample records hundreds of thousands of clones, 75% to 90% being singletons. Sequenced material: PBMCs or T cells enriched from blood (not recorded which). Every receptor here comes from a man aged 25 to 40 who had recovered from COVID-19. Each CDR3 is given with its conserved first and last residue. The order of the fields is J gene, V gene, CDR3 protein.

TRBJ2-2,TRBV3-1/TRBV3-2,CASSESPGLANTGELFF
TRBJ2-6,TRBV27,CASCLSLPHDSGANVLTF
TRBJ2-4,TRBV6-1,CASTPQGDKNIQYF
TRBJ2-1,TRBV7-9,CASSGTGQTPIEQFF
TRBJ2-2,TRBV5-1,CASSRIAGATGELFF
TRBJ1-2,TRBV30,CAWSGAYGYTF
TRBJ1-2,TRBV5-5,CASSFDRDGYTF
TRBJ2-5,TRBV19,CASTRGTGGDLGETQYF
TRBJ1-3,TRBV4-2,CASSQWGQGVGNTIYF
TRBJ1-2,TRBV27,CASSLGTAYGYTF
TRBJ2-7,TRBV18,CASSISPGFYEQYF
TRBJ2-2,TRBV28,CASSTRGRAKLFF
TRBJ2-4,TRBV28,CASSPGLAGDIQYF
TRBJ1-2,TRBV6-5,CASTLHGAVSYGYTF
TRBJ2-7,TRBV3-1/TRBV3-2,CASSQGAGTGAYEQYF
TRBJ2-2,TRBV7-9,CASSFMTSGTGELFF
TRBJ2-3,TRBV10-3,CAISPRSSVSTDTQYF
TRBJ2-2,TRBV14,CASSLSRSGRTPGELFF
TRBJ2-3,TRBV5-1,CASSLGTSGRARDTQYF
TRBJ2-7,TRBV6-6,CASSTTSGSSYEQYF
TRBJ2-1,TRBV6-5,CASGAADEQFF
TRBJ2-5,TRBV19,CASGTGGPETQYF
TRBJ1-1,TRBV28,CASSFQGEAFF
TRBJ2-3,TRBV10-2,CASGGLAATDTQYF
TRBJ1-4,TRBV2,CASSTDRGGEKLFF
TRBJ2-3,TRBV27,CASSLSGLAGAEDTQYF
TRBJ2-3,TRBV19,CASSIVGGAVTDTQYF
TRBJ2-5,TRBV6-2/TRBV6-3,CASSYKTGGLETQYF
TRBJ2-5,TRBV18,CASSPASGRTETQYF
TRBJ1-1,TRBV27,CASSYGQGGTEAFF
TRBJ2-3,TRBV5-6,CASSLAGLGLATDTQYF
TRBJ2-2,TRBV7-9,CASTNGGELFF
TRBJ2-2,TRBV4-1,CASSHKSGRNTGELFF
TRBJ2-7,TRBV27,CASSSGTGGYEQYF
TRBJ1-1,TRBV5-6,CASSLGGTVNTEAFF
TRBJ2-5,TRBV6-5,CASTQRSQETQYF
TRBJ2-2,TRBV28,CASRSLDRVGGELFF
TRBJ1-1,TRBV3-1/TRBV3-2,CASSLNPGQENTEAFF
TRBJ1-1,TRBV28,CASSLGGTGAFF
TRBJ1-2,TRBV7-6,CASSLGQGDYGYTF
TRBJ2-1,TRBV5-1,CASSQLAGTYNEQFF
TRBJ2-2,TRBV3-1/TRBV3-2,CASSEGRERGGELFF
TRBJ1-2,TRBV6-2/TRBV6-3,CASSYQPETGVSGYTF
TRBJ2-4,TRBV7-9,CASSLGVNIQYF